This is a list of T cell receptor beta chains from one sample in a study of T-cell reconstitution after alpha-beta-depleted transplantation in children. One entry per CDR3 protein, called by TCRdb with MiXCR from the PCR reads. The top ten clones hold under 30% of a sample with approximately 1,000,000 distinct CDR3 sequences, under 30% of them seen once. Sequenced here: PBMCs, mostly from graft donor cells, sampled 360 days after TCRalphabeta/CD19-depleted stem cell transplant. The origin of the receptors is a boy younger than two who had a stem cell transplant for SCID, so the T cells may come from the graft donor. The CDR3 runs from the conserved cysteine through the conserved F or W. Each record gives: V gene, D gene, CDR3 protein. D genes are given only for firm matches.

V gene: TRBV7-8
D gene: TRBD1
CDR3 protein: CASSLANTGVTNEKLFF

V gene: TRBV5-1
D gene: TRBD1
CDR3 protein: CASSVRDSYEQYF

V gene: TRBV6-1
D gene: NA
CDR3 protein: CASSNGQKRGGELFF

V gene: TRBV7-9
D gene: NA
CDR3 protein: CASSLAEPYLSYEQYF

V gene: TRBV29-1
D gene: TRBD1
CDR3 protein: CSVEVGQGGPNTEAFF

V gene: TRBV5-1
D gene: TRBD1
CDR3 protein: CASSPYGQESYEQYF

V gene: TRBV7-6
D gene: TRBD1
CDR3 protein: CASSGTGGGKKLFF

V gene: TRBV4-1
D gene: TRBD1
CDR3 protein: CASSQYRGLQFF

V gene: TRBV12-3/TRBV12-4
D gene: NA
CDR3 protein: CASSLAGAIGYTF

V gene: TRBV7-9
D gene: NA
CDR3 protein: CASSFGRPNTGELFF

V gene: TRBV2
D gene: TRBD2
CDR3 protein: CASSGLAGERELFF

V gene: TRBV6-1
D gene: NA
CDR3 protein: CASSGQDQHF

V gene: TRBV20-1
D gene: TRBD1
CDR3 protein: CSARDPGTGGRTDTQYF

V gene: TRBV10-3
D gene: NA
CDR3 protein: CAISARAGSTDTQYF

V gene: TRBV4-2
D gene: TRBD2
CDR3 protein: CASSQDFFRFGGTDTQYF

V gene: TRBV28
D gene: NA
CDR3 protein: CATQPGGAGTDTQYF

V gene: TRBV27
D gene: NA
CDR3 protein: CASSPGHPRGNEQFF

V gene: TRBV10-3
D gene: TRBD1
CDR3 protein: CAISDRTGNTGELFF

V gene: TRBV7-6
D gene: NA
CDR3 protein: CASSLGDESSYEQYF

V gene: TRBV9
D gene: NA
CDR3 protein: CASSPGSRAPEQYF

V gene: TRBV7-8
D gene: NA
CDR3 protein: CASSPGPFGSYNEQFF

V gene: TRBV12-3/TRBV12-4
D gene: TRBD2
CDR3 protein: CASSGGAGANVLTF

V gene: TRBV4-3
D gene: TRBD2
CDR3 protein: CASSQLPVSSGEYEQYF

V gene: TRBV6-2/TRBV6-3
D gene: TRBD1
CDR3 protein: CASSYRTGLQPQHF

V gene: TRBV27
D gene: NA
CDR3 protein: CASSLMGAYEQYF

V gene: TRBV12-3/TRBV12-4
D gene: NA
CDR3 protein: CATEWLGDDEQFF

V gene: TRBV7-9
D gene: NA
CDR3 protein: CASTPYPSYSGKLFF

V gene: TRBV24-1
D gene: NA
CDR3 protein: CATSEGTSIETQYF

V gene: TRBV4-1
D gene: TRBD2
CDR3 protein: CASSHATSGLAGGSSTDTQYF

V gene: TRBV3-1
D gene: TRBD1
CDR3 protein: CASSRRDRQSTDTQYF

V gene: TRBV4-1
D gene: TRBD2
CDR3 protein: CASSQGLAGHYNEQFF

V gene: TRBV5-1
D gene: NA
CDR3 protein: CASSDADTQYF

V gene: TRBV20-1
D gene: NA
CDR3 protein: CSASPDSYEQYF

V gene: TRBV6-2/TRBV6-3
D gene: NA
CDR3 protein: CASRKQTTEETQYF

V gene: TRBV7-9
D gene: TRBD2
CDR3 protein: CASSFGTITDTQYF

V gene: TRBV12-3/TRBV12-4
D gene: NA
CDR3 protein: CASSRRPNEQYF

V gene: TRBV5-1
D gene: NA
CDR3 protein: CASSTQGRLGEAFF

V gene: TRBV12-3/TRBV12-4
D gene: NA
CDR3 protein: CASSLTLGLVEQYF

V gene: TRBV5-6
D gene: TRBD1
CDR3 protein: CASSLTGGPSYEQYF

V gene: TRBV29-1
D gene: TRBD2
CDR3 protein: CSAPSGEADTQYF

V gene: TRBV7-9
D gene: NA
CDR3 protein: CASSRLSGDYEQYF

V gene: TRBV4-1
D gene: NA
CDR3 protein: CASSPWDRVRHKQYF

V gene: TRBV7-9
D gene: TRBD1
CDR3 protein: CASSLTIPGQYTGELFF

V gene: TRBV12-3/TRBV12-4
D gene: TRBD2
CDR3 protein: CAGSGGAGDTQYF

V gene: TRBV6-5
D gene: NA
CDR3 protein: CASSYLGGLQETQYF

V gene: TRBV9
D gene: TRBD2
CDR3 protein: CASSVHGAGGPTDTQYF

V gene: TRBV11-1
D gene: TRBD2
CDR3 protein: CASSMTSGDLWNTGELFF

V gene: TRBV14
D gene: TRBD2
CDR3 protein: CASSQDPGGGDEQYF

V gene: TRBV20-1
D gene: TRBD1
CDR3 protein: CSARAGQLPHHRTQYF

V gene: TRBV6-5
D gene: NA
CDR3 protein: CASSSQSGADTQYF

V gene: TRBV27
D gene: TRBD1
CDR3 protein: CASSPDRGFLYGYTF

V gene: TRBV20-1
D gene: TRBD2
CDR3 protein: CSALIAGGAYEQYF

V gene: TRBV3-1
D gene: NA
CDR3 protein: CASRWQGAQETQYF

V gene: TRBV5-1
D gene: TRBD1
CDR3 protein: CASSLGTGYGNEQFF

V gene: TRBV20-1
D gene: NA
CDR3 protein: CSARSLGGVDQPQHF

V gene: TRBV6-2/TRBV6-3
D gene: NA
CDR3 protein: CASGGYEQYF

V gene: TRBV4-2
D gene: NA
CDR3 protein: CASSHFLVTDTQYF